These 32 T cell receptor beta chains share one sample of origin, sequenced in a study of T cells in tumors after PD-1 blockade. TCRdb keeps only in-frame clones here, not all; method: immunoSEQ multiplex PCR. The repertoire includes over a thousand clones, approximately 70% of them detected once, and about a sixth sits in the top ten. The material was tumor tissue, obtained before anti-PD-1 treatment. These receptors were collected from a human donor with basal cell carcinoma.

The V gene is TRBV27, the J gene TRBJ2-5, with 12 bases matching TRBD2. Germline-derived CDR1 and CDR2 are MNHEY and SMNVEV (reference sequence). This CDR3 contains 17 residues. Unmatched junction bases numbered 8, after V lost 2 bases and J lost 4 bases. CDR3: CASSLNPSSGRVETQYF. CDR3 coding DNA: TGTGCCAGCAGTTTAAATCCATCTAGCGGGAGGGTAGAGACCCAGTACTTC.

The chain combines TRBV14 with TRBJ2-7, with D perhaps matching TRBD1 (5 bases). CDR1 and CDR2 (germline): SGHDN, FVKESK. V was shortened by 1 base and J by 5 bases, with 15 bases between the two germline ends. This CDR3 spans 15 amino acids. CDR3 DNA: TGTGCCAGCAGCCAAGCTCCAGGGCCTCTCAACGAGCAGTACTTC. This translates into CASSQAPGPLNEQYF.

The chain employs TRBV15 and TRBJ1-1; 9 nucleotides agree with TRBD1. The J segment lost 7 bases and the V segment lost 0 bases, leaving 3 bases of the junction unmatched. This CDR3 spans 14 amino acids. Germline V CDR1 and CDR2: LNHNV, YYDKDF (reference sequence). Here the CDR3 DNA reads TGTGCCACCAGCAGAGACCGGACAGGGGATGAAGCTTTCTTT. Translated: CATSRDRTGDEAFF.

This chain uses TRBV6-2 or TRBV6-3 with TRBJ2-1; 14 positions agree with TRBD2. CDR1 and CDR2 (germline): MNHEY, SVGEGT. The CDR3 has 18 residues. V trimming: 4 bases; J trimming: 3 bases; junction bases outside the gene matches: 8. This chain's CDR3 is CASSFWTSGGTGYNEQFF. CDR3 sequence (DNA): TGTGCCAGCAGTTTCTGGACTAGCGGGGGGACTGGCTACAATGAGCAGTTCTTC.

This clone was recorded a few times. The rearrangement joins TRBV4-1 to TRBJ1-1, with a possible D match to TRBD1 (5 bases). The CDR3 is made up of 13 amino acids. Germline CDR1 reads MGHRA; CDR2 reads YSYEKL. V gave up 3 bases and J gave up 7 bases, with 12 bases separating them. CDR3 in DNA: TGCGCCAGCAGCCAGGGGCGTCTGGATGAAGCTTTCTTT. Translation: CASSQGRLDEAFF.

The rearrangement links TRBV7-9 to TRBJ2-7; D not certain. Trimming cost V 3 bases and J 0 bases, with 9 bases left between them. Germline CDR1 reads SEHNR; CDR2 reads FQNEAQ (reference sequence). The CDR3 consists of 14 residues. CDR3 amino acids: CASSFRSSSYEQYF. The DNA for the CDR3 is TGTGCCAGCAGCTTCAGGAGTTCCTCCTACGAGCAGTACTTC.

CDR3 nucleotides: TGCGCCAGCAGCCACCCTCTTAATGAGCAGTTCTTC. Its translation is CASSHPLNEQFF. This chain connects TRBV4-1 to TRBJ2-1; D remains unclear. Germline loops: CDR1 MGHRA, CDR2 YSYEKL. The V gene lost 3 bases and the J gene lost 7 bases, with 7 bases spanning the gap. This CDR3 is 12 amino acids long.

This rearrangement joins TRBV28 to TRBJ1-4; 8 nucleotides agree with TRBD1. Trimming cost V 3 bases and J 6 bases; bases outside gene matches: 9. The CDR3 is made up of 16 amino acids. Germline CDR1 and CDR2: MDHEN and SYDVKM. CDR3 region: CASSLSRGPTYEKLFF. DNA for the CDR3: TGTGCCAGCAGTTTGTCCAGGGGGCCTACTTATGAAAAACTGTTTTTT.

This clone is termed large. The chain links TRBV7-3 to TRBJ2-1; 10 bases align to TRBD2. Unmatched junction bases numbered 5, after V lost 1 base and J lost 8 bases. This CDR3 is built from 15 residues. Germline loops: CDR1 SGHTA, CDR2 FQGTGA. CDR3 amino acids: CASSLSSGGAHEQFF. The CDR3 nucleotides are TGTGCCAGCAGCTTAAGCAGCGGGGGGGCTCATGAGCAGTTCTTC.

This clone was observed a few times. This chain connects TRBV5-4 to TRBJ2-5; perhaps TRBD2 as D (6 bases). V was clipped by 4 bases and J by 5 bases, with 12 bases between them. CDR1 and CDR2 (germline): SGHNT, YYREEE (reference sequence). The CDR3 covers 13 residues. Written as DNA, the CDR3 is TGTGCCAGCAGCAAGGAGGGCTTGGAGACCCAGTACTTC. Protein sequence: CASSKEGLETQYF. The variable domain in full, completed from reference TRBV5-4 and TRBJ2-5, reads ETGVTQSPTHLIKTRGQQVTLRCSSQSGHNTVSWYQQALGQGPQFIFQYYREEENGRGNFPPRFSGLQFPNYSSELNVNALELDDSALYLCASSKEGLETQYFGPGTRLLVL.

The chain joins TRBV13 to TRBJ2-7; D might be TRBD2 (7 bases). This CDR3 is 14 amino acids long. CDR1 PRHDT and CDR2 FYEKMQ come from the germline V gene (reference sequence). The V and J ends lost 5 bases and 5 bases respectively, with 16 bases between them. DNA for the CDR3: TGTGCCAGCAGCCCCCTGAGAGGGGGGGACGAGCAGTACTTC. Its protein is CASSPLRGGDEQYF. Together with reference TRBV13 and TRBJ2-7, the CDR3 gives the full variable domain: AAGVIQSPRHLIKEKRETATLKCYPIPRHDTVYWYQQGPGQDPQFLISFYEKMQSDKGSIPDRFSAQQFSDYHSELNMSSLELGDSALYFCASSPLRGGDEQYFGPGTRLTVT.

V usage is TRBV30 and J usage is TRBJ2-4; D remains unclear. Germline V CDR1 and CDR2: GTSNPN, SVGIG (reference sequence). CDR3 size: 14 residues. Trimming took off 2 bases at V and 1 base at J, with 9 bases between the two ends. This chain's CDR3 is CAWSPESAKNIQYF. The CDR3 coding sequence is TGTGCCTGGAGTCCAGAGTCGGCCAAAAACATTCAGTACTTC.

This chain connects TRBV20-1 to TRBJ1-4; no reliable D call. With 5 bases removed from V and 8 bases from J, the gap between germline ends came to 9 bases. The V gene's germline CDR1 is DFQATT and CDR2 SNEGSKA (reference sequence). CDR3 length equals 11 residues. CDR3 in amino acids: CSARGGEKLFF. CDR3 DNA: TGCAGTGCTCGGGGAGGGGAAAAACTGTTTTTT.

The chain recombines TRBV7-3 with TRBJ2-5; possible D gene TRBD1, 6 bases. The CDR3 is made up of 14 amino acids. The germline CDR1 and CDR2 sequences are SGHTA and FQGTGA. V was cut by 2 bases and J by 6 bases, with 13 bases left in between. This chain's CDR3 is CASSLDSGDKTQYF. Here the CDR3 DNA reads TGTGCCAGCAGCTTAGACTCTGGGGACAAGACCCAGTACTTC.

This chain links TRBV28 with TRBJ2-3, with D possibly matching TRBD2 (5 bases). Germline V gene sequence: CDR1 MDHEN, CDR2 SYDVKM. The V gene lost 5 bases and the J gene lost 0 bases, with 9 bases spanning the gap. The CDR3 covers 14 residues. The DNA of the CDR3 is TGTGCCAGCAGTAGTAGCGCTAGCACAGATACGCAGTATTTT. Its protein is CASSSSASTDTQYF.

V and J are TRBV7-3 and TRBJ1-2; D unresolved. Germline assignment: CDR1 SGHTA and CDR2 FQGTGA. Trimming took off 1 base at V and 8 bases at J, with 14 bases between the two ends. This CDR3 region has 14 residues. The DNA of the CDR3 is TGTGCCAGCAGCTTAAGGCCAGGAGATACCGGCTACACCTTC. Translation: CASSLRPGDTGYTF.

V gene TRBV29-1 combines with J gene TRBJ1-1; D possibly corresponds to TRBD1 (6 bases). Germline V gene lookup returns CDR1 SQVTM and CDR2 ANQGSEA. This CDR3 has 13 amino acids. Trimming cost V 6 bases and J 2 bases, with 13 bases left between them. The CDR3 DNA follows: TGCAGCGTAGGGGGGGAAGCAAACACTGAAGCTTTCTTT. It translates to CSVGGEANTEAFF.

J is TRBJ2-2 and V is TRBV2; D might be TRBD1 or TRBD2, each matching 5 bases. The V gene's germline CDR1 is SNHLY and CDR2 FYNNEI. V lost 5 bases, J lost 0 bases, and 13 bases lay in between. The CDR3 has 16 amino acids. The CDR3 protein is CASSIAGTSNTGELFF. The CDR3, as DNA: TGTGCCAGCAGTATAGCAGGGACCTCGAACACCGGGGAGCTGTTTTTT.

The chain is built from TRBV28 and TRBJ1-1; D is unresolved. CDR1 and CDR2 from the germline V gene are MDHEN and SYDVKM. The CDR3 contains 11 residues. V lost 6 bases to trimming and J lost 2 bases, with 4 bases between them. As DNA, the CDR3 is TGTGCCAGCAGCCCAAACACTGAAGCTTTCTTT. Its translation is CASSPNTEAFF.

V is TRBV10-1 and J is TRBJ2-1, with D perhaps matching TRBD1 (5 bases). This CDR3 spans 14 amino acids. V lost 6 bases, J lost 0 bases, and 9 bases lay in between. Germline loops: CDR1 WNHNN, CDR2 SYGVQD (reference sequence). This chain's CDR3 is CASSDRSSYNEQFF. The CDR3 DNA follows: TGCGCCAGCAGCGACAGAAGCTCCTACAATGAGCAGTTCTTC.

The chain combines TRBV6-5 with TRBJ1-2, with D perhaps TRBD1 (6 bases). This CDR3 contains 14 residues. The V end lost 6 bases, the J end lost 6 bases, and 17 bases lay between the germline ends. Germline V gene sequence: CDR1 MNHEY, CDR2 SVGAGI. CDR3: CASSILGRGNGYTF. The CDR3 bases are TGTGCCAGCAGCATCCTCGGGAGGGGGAATGGCTACACCTTC.

The chain recombines TRBV6-1 with TRBJ2-5; no clear D gene. V dropped 2 bases and J dropped 5 bases, with 3 bases sitting between them. Germline CDR1 and CDR2: MNHNS and SASEGT. CDR3 length: 11 amino acids. The CDR3 loop reads CASSEWETQYF. The DNA for the CDR3 is TGTGCCAGCAGTGAATGGGAGACCCAGTACTTC.

This chain uses TRBV6-1 with TRBJ1-2; D is perhaps TRBD1 (5 bases). V was cut by 1 base and J by 6 bases, with 15 bases left in between. This CDR3 has 15 residues. Germline values: CDR1 MNHNS, CDR2 SASEGT. The CDR3 protein is CASSEEAVGGNGYTF. The CDR3 region has the DNA TGTGCCAGCAGTGAAGAAGCGGTCGGGGGGAATGGCTACACCTTC.

This rearrangement joins TRBV6-5 to TRBJ2-4, with 7 bases aligning to TRBD2. The CDR3 has 13 amino acids. Trimming removed 3 bases from V and 7 bases from J; junction bases left unmatched: 3. Germline CDR1 and CDR2: MNHEY and SVGAGI. The CDR3 is CASSYQGGNIQYF. The CDR3 DNA reads TGTGCCAGCAGTTATCAGGGAGGGAACATTCAGTACTTC.

This clone was seen more than once but under ten times. This chain uses TRBV27 with TRBJ2-1; a possible D gene is TRBD2 (6 bases). Between the trimmed V and J ends, which lost 2 bases and 4 bases, there was a span of 6 bases. The CDR3 is 13 residues long. Germline V gene lookup returns CDR1 MNHEY and CDR2 SMNVEV (reference sequence). The CDR3 spells CASSLGLYNEQFF. The CDR3, as DNA: TGTGCCAGCAGTTTAGGACTATACAATGAGCAGTTCTTC.

This rearrangement joins TRBV11-1 to TRBJ2-5; D uncertain. CDR3 length: 11 amino acids. CDR1 is SGHAT and CDR2 is FQDESV in the germline V gene (reference sequence). The ends were cut back, 1 base at V and 4 bases at J, with 1 base in the middle. CDR3 region: CASSLGETQYF. In DNA, the CDR3 is TGTGCCAGCAGCTTAGGAGAGACCCAGTACTTC.

This rearrangement joins TRBV5-1 to TRBJ2-7; D is undetermined. This CDR3 region has 13 residues. Deletions cut 0 bases from V and 1 base from J, with 5 bases between. CDR1 and CDR2 (germline): SGHRS, YFSETQ. The CDR3 coding sequence is TGCGCCAGCAGCTTGGCTGGTTCCTACGAGCAGTACTTC. Amino acids: CASSLAGSYEQYF.

The rearrangement uses TRBV24-1 and TRBJ2-3, with 9 bases fitting TRBD2. V shed 9 bases, J shed 5 bases, and the junction held 8 bases outside the gene matches. Germline lookup yields CDR1 KGHDR and CDR2 SFDVKD. The CDR3 runs to 14 residues. CDR3 loop: CATRGGAIVDTQYF. DNA for the CDR3: TGTGCCACCCGCGGGGGGGCCATAGTAGATACGCAGTATTTT.

The rearrangement joins TRBV15 to TRBJ2-1, with D hard to call. There are 16 residues in the CDR3. Trimming took 7 bases from V and 0 from J, leaving 16 bases between them. CDR1 and CDR2 from the germline V gene are LNHNV and YYDKDF (reference sequence). The chain's CDR3 is CATNKNRASSYNEQFF. CDR3 DNA sequence: TGTGCCACCAACAAGAATAGGGCGAGCTCCTACAATGAGCAGTTCTTC.

The chain is built from TRBV2 and TRBJ2-7; 8 nucleotides agree with TRBD2. The CDR3 is made up of 12 amino acids. Germline V gene sequence: CDR1 SNHLY, CDR2 FYNNEI. Germline trimming cut 10 bases from V and 3 bases from J; bases unmatched to any gene: 5. The CDR3 nucleotides read TGTGCCACCGCGGGGGGCAGCTACGAGCAGTACTTC. Protein product: CATAGGSYEQYF. The variable domain in full, completed from reference TRBV2 and TRBJ2-7, reads EPEVTQTPSHQVTQMGQEVILRCVPISNHLYFYWYRQILGQKVEFLVSFYNNEISEKSEIFDDQFSVERPDGSNFTLKIRSTKLEDSAMYFCATAGGSYEQYFGPGTRLTVT.

The rearrangement joins TRBV28 to TRBJ2-5; 10 bases fit TRBD2. CDR1 is MDHEN and CDR2 is SYDVKM in the germline V gene. J lost 4 bases, V lost 4 bases, and 12 bases had no gene match. This CDR3 comprises 17 residues. The CDR3 coding sequence is TGTGCCAGCAGTTCCCTCACCAACCGACTAGCGGGAGAGACCCAGTACTTC. Its protein is CASSSLTNRLAGETQYF. Drawing the rest from reference TRBV28 and TRBJ2-5, the complete variable domain is DVKVTQSSRYLVKRTGEKVFLECVQDMDHENMFWYRQDPGLGLRLIYFSYDVKMKEKGDIPEGYSVSREKKERFSLILESASTNQTSMYLCASSSLTNRLAGETQYFGPGTRLLVL.

This clone came up a few times. The chain couples TRBV9 to TRBJ2-1, with 9 bases identical to TRBD2. V shed 0 bases, J shed 2 bases, and the junction held 12 bases outside the gene matches. The CDR3 totals 19 residues. Looked up from germline, CDR1 is SGDLS and CDR2 is YYNGEE. The DNA of the CDR3 is TGTGCCAGCAGCGTAGGTAGGAAGGAGGCGGGGGGGACCTACAATGAGCAGTTCTTC. It yields the protein CASSVGRKEAGGTYNEQFF.